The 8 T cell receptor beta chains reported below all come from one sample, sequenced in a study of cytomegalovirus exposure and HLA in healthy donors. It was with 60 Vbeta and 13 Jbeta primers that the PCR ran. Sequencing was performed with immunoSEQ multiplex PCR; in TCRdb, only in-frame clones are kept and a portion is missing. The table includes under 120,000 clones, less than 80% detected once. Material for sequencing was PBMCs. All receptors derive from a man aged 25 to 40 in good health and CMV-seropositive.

This CDR3 reads CASSDTQGANYGYTF. The CDR3 region has the DNA TGTGCCAGTAGTGATACTCAAGGAGCTAACTATGGCTACACCTTC. The chain employs TRBV19 and TRBJ1-2; D remains ambiguous. Germline V gene sequence: CDR1 LNHDA, CDR2 SQIVND (reference sequence). With 5 bases removed from V and 0 bases from J, the gap between germline ends came to 13 bases. The CDR3 runs 15 residues.

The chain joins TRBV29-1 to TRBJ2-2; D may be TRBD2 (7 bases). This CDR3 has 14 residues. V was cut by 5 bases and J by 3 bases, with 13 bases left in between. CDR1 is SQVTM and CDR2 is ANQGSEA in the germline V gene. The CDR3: CSVREGGDTGELFF. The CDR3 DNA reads TGCAGCGTTCGGGAAGGGGGGGACACCGGGGAGCTGTTTTTT.

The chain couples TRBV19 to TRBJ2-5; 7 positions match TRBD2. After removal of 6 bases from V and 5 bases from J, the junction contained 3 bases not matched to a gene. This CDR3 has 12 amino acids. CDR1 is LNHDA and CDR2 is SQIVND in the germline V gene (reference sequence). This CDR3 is CASSTGGETQYF. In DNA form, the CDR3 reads TGTGCCAGTAGCACCGGGGGGGAGACCCAGTACTTC.

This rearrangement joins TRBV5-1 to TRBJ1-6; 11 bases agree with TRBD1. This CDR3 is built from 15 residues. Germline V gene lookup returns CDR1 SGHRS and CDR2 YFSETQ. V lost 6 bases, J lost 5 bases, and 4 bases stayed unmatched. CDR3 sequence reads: CASKDRGPNNSPLHF. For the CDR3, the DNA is TGCGCCAGCAAGGACAGGGGGCCCAATAATTCACCCCTCCACTTT.

Here the CDR3 reads CASSLLGLAGGEQFF. CDR3 nucleotide sequence: TGCGCCAGCAGCTTGTTGGGACTAGCGGGGGGCGAGCAGTTCTTC. The chain carries TRBV5-1 and TRBJ2-1, with 15 positions matching TRBD2. V was clipped by 1 base and J by 10 bases; unmatched bases: 3. CDR1 is SGHRS and CDR2 is YFSETQ in the germline V gene. This CDR3 has 15 amino acids.

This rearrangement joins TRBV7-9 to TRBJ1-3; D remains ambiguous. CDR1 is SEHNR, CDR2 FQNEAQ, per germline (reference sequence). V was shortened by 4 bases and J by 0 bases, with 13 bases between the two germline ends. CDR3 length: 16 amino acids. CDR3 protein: CASSSYGLSSGNTIYF. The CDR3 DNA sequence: TGTGCCAGCAGCTCATACGGTCTGAGCTCTGGAAACACCATATATTTT. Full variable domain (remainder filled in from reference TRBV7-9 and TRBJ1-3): DTGVSQNPRHKITKRGQNVTFRCDPISEHNRLYWYRQTLGQGPEFLTYFQNEAQLEKSRLLSDRFSAERPKGSFSTLEIQRTEQGDSAMYLCASSSYGLSSGNTIYFGEGSWLTVV.

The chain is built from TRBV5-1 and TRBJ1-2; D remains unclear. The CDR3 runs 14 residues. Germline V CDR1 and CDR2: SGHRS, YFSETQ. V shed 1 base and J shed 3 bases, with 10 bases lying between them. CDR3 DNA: TGCGCCAGCAGCTTGCAGGTTTCGGACTATGGCTACACCTTC. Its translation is CASSLQVSDYGYTF.

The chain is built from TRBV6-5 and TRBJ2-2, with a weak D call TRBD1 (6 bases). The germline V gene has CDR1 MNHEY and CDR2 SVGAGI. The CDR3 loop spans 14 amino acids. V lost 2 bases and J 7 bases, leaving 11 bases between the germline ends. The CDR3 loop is CASSYRTGIGELFF. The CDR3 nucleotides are TGTGCCAGCAGTTACCGCACAGGGATCGGGGAGCTGTTTTTT.